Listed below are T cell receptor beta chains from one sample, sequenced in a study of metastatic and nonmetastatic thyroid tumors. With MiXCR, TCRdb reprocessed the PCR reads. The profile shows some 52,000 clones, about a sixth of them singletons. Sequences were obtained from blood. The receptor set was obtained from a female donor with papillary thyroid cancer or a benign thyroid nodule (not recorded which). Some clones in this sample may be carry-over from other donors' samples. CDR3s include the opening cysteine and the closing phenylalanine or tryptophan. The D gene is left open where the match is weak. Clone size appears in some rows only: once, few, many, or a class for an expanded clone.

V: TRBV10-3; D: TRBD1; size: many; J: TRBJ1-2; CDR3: CAISEGQGYGYTF; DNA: TGTGCCATCAGTGAGGGACAGGGGTACGGCTACACCTTC
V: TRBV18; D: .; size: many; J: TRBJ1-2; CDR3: CASSPVKLYGYTF; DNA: TGTGCCAGCTCACCGGTCAAGCTCTATGGCTACACCTTC
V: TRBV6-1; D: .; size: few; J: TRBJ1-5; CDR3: CASTGIDMGLIQPQHF; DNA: TGTGCCAGCACGGGGATTGACATGGGGCTTATTCAGCCCCAGCATTTT
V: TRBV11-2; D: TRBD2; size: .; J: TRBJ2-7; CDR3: CASSLEGAGGPNEQYF; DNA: TGTGCCAGCAGCTTAGAGGGGGCGGGAGGGCCCAACGAGCAGTACTTC
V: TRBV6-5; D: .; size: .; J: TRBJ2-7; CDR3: CASSDLESYEHYF; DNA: TGTGCCAGCAGTGATCTGGAGTCCTACGAGCACTACTTC
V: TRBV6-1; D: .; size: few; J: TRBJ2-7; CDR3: CASRLTVITEQYF; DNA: TGTGCCAGCAGATTGACAGTGATCACCGAGCAGTACTTC
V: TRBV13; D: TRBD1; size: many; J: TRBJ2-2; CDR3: CASSSRDRGFEGGPDGELFF; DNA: TGTGCCAGCAGCTCCCGGGACAGGGGCTTCGAGGGAGGGCCCGACGGGGAGCTGTTTTTT
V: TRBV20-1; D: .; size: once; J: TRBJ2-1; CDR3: CSAKYFGNEQFF; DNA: TGCAGTGCCAAATACTTCGGGAATGAGCAGTTCTTC
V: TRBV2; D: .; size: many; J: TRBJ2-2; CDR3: CASRLRFLGSGRAGELFF; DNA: TGTGCCAGCAGACTCCGATTTTTGGGGAGTGGAAGGGCCGGGGAGCTGTTTTTT
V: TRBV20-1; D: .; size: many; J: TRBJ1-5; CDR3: CSARGGAVGNQPQHF; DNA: TGCAGTGCTAGAGGGGGGGCAGTTGGCAATCAGCCCCAGCATTTT
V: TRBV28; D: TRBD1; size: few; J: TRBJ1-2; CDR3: CASIPYLRTGEGCGYTF; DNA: TGTGCCAGCATTCCGTATCTTCGGACAGGTGAAGGATGTGGCTACACCTTC
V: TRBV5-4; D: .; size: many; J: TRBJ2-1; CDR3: CASSEPYNEQFF; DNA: TGTGCCAGCAGCGAACCCTACAATGAGCAGTTCTTC
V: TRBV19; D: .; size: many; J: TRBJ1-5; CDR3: CASTKGIYQPQHF; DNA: TGTGCCAGTACCAAGGGGATTTATCAGCCCCAGCATTTT
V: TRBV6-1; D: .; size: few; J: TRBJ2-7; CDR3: CASSEWEVVGGLFGWYF; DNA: TGTGCCAGCAGTGAATGGGAGGTCGTGGGGGGGCTTTTTGGTTGGTACTTC
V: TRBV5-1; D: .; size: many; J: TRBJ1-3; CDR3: CASSLGAGRNTIYF; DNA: TGCGCCAGCAGCTTGGGTGCAGGGAGAAACACCATATATTTT
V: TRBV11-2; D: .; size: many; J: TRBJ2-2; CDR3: CASSWGSNTGELFF; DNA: TGTGCCAGCAGCTGGGGCTCGAACACCGGGGAGCTGTTTTTT
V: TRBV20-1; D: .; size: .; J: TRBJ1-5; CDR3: CSARKANQPQHF; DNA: TGCAGTGCAAGAAAAGCGAATCAGCCCCAGCATTTT
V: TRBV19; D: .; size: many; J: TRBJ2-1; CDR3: CASSFRATGNEQFF; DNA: TGTGCCAGTAGTTTTCGGGCCACGGGCAATGAGCAGTTCTTC
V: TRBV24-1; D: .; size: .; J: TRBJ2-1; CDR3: CATSEYIGRRDEQFF; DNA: TGCGCCACCAGTGAATATATCGGGAGAAGAGATGAGCAGTTCTTC
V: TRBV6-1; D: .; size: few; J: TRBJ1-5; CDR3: CASSRSGVEQPQHF; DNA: TGTGCCAGCAGTCGATCAGGGGTGGAACAGCCCCAGCATTTT
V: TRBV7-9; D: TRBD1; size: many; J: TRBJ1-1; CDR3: CASMAGQGWMGNTEAFF; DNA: TGTGCCAGCATGGCGGGACAGGGCTGGATGGGGAACACTGAAGCTTTCTTT
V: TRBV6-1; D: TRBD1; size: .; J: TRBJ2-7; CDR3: CASSEITGAGYEQYF; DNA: TGTGCCAGCAGTGAGATTACAGGGGCCGGGTACGAGCAGTACTTC
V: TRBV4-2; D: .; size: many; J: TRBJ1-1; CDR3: CASSQPRRYTEAFF; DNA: TGTGCCAGCAGCCAACCCAGGAGATACACTGAAGCTTTCTTT
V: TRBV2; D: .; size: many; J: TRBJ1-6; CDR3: CASIYSGYNSPLHF; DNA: TGTGCCAGCATTTACAGCGGGTATAATTCACCCCTCCACTTT
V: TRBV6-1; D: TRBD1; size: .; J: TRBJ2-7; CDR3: CASSPQGAHEQYF; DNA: TGTGCCAGCAGTCCGCAGGGGGCACACGAGCAGTACTTC
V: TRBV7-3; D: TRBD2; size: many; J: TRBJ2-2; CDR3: CASSSGGTLNTGELFF; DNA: TGTGCCAGCAGTAGCGGGGGGACTCTAAACACCGGGGAGCTGTTTTTT
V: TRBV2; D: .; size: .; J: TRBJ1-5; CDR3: CVSSETRLSNQPHHF; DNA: TGTGTCAGCAGTGAAACAAGGCTTAGCAATCAGCCCCATCATTTT